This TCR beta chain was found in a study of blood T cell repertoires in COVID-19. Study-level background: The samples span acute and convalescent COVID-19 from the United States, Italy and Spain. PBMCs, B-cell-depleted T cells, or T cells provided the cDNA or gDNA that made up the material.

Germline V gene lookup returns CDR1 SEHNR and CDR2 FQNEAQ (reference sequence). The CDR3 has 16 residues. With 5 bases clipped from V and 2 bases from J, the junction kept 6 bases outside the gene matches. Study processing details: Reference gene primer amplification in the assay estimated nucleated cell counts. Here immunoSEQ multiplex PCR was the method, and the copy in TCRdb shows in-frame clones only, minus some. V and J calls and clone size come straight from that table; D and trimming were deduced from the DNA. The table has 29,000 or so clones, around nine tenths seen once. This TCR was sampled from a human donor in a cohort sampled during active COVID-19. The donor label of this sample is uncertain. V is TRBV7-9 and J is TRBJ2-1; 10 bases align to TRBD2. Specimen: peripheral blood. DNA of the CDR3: TGTGCCAGCAGCGGTGCAAGCGGGAGGGCCTACAATGAGCAGTTCTTC. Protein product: CASSGASGRAYNEQFF.